Each of the 19 T cell receptor beta chains below was sequenced from the same sample in a study of CD8 T cells in ankylosing spondylitis (dated 2017 in TCRdb). The antigens these receptors bind are not known. Library preparation was by 5' RACE. The reads were generated on an Illumina HiSeq 2500. In TCRdb, the public reads were trimmed at Q25 with fastp and aligned with MiXCR, with productive beta chains retained. Duplicate CDR3 protein sequences are folded into a single record with the most common DNA and genes. This sample gives roughly 490,000 distinct CDR3 sequences in total; about 5.4% of them show up just once. The ten largest make up under 4.5% of the sample. Overall results and qualifications from the work: Blood from ankylosing spondylitis patients appeared to be characterized by a TCR beta motif composed of roughly 8 highly homologous amino acid variants.

The sequenced sample consisted of blood, either unsorted or a sorted T cell fraction (not recorded which). Receptors were obtained from a male donor with ankylosing spondylitis.

This clonotype was counted between two and nine times. The chain recombines TRBV2 with TRBJ2-1; tentatively, D is TRBD2 (7 bases). Germline-derived CDR1 and CDR2 are SNHLY and FYNNEI. CDR3 length: 14 amino acids. V lost 7 bases and J lost 4, with 14 bases in between. The CDR3 coding sequence is TGTGCCAGCAAAGAAGGGGGGGCATACAATGAGCAGTTCTTC. This encodes CASKEGGAYNEQFF.

This clonotype was counted many times. The J gene is TRBJ2-7, the V gene TRBV20-1; a possible D gene is TRBD1 (6 bases). Germline V CDR1 and CDR2: DFQATT, SNEGSKA (reference sequence). V gave up 3 bases and J gave up 3 bases, with 15 bases separating them. The CDR3 is made up of 14 amino acids. DNA of the CDR3: TGCAGTGCTAGGGGGGACACGAACCGCTACGAGCAGTACTTC. This sequence encodes CSARGDTNRYEQYF.

This clonotype appeared many times. The rearrangement uses TRBV28 and TRBJ1-4; the D is unclear. Trimming removed 4 bases from V and 6 bases from J, with 15 bases in between. CDR3 length equals 15 residues. Per germline, CDR1 MDHEN and CDR2 SYDVKM. CDR3 residues: CASSSRSFPDEKLFF. CDR3 coding DNA: TGTGCCAGCAGTTCACGAAGTTTCCCGGATGAAAAACTGTTTTTT.

This clonotype was seen a handful of times. The chain recombines TRBV14 with TRBJ2-1; 7 bases fit TRBD2. The V segment lost 4 bases and the J segment 5 bases; nucleotides outside the gene matches: 11. The CDR3 runs 16 residues. CDR1 is SGHDN, CDR2 FVKESK, per germline. The chain's CDR3 is CASSPWLGGSNNEQFF. The CDR3, as DNA: TGTGCCAGCAGCCCCTGGCTGGGGGGGTCCAACAATGAGCAGTTCTTC.

There are many counts of this clonotype. V and J are TRBV27 and TRBJ2-5, with D hard to call. V lost 1 base and J lost 0, with 9 bases in between. Germline V gene lookup returns CDR1 MNHEY and CDR2 SMNVEV (reference sequence). This CDR3 contains 15 residues. CDR3 nucleotides: TGTGCCAGCAGTTTATTGGGCGGCAACCAAGAGACCCAGTACTTC. Translated, it gives CASSLLGGNQETQYF.

This clonotype was found many times. The chain joins TRBV5-8 to TRBJ2-1; 12 bases line up with TRBD2. CDR3 length: 17 amino acids. V was pared by 0 bases and J by 8 bases, with 9 bases of the junction left unmatched. Looked up from germline, CDR1 is SGHTS and CDR2 is YDEGEE. CDR3 in amino acids: CASSLGLAGALAHEQFF. The CDR3 nucleotides are TGTGCCAGCAGCTTGGGACTAGCGGGAGCTCTTGCCCATGAGCAGTTCTTC. Drawing the rest from reference TRBV5-8 and TRBJ2-1, the complete variable domain is EAGVTQSPTHLIKTRGQQATLRCSPISGHTSVYWYQQALGLGLQFLLWYDEGEERNRGNFPPRFSGRQFPNYSSELNVNALELEDSALYLCASSLGLAGALAHEQFFGPGTRLTVL.

There are many counts of this clonotype. The V call is TRBV5-1, the J call TRBJ1-2; D gene uncertain. This CDR3 has 13 amino acids. V dropped 4 bases and J dropped 6 bases, with 13 bases sitting between them. Germline loops: CDR1 SGHRS, CDR2 YFSETQ. The CDR3 spells CASSVGRADGYTF. CDR3 sequence (DNA): TGCGCCAGCAGCGTAGGGAGAGCGGATGGCTACACCTTC. Complete variable domain (other parts from reference TRBV5-1 and TRBJ1-2): KAGVTQTPRYLIKTRGQQVTLSCSPISGHRSVSWYQQTPGQGLQFLFEYFSETQRNKGNFPGRFSGRQFSNSRSEMNVSTLELGDSALYLCASSVGRADGYTFGSGTRLTVV.

J is TRBJ2-5 and V is TRBV12-3 or TRBV12-4; possibly TRBD1 or TRBD2 for D (5 bases each). V gave up 2 bases and J gave up 5 bases, with 21 bases separating them. The CDR3 totals 17 residues. The CDR3 is CASSLRRGRGTWETQYF. CDR3 DNA sequence: TGTGCCAGCAGTTTAAGACGGGGACGTGGGACCTGGGAGACCCAGTACTTC.

The chain carries TRBV5-1 and TRBJ2-7; tentative D call: TRBD2 (6 bases). Between the trimmed V and J ends, which lost 0 bases and 5 bases, there was a span of 9 bases. CDR3 length: 13 residues. Per germline, CDR1 SGHRS and CDR2 YFSETQ. This CDR3 reads CASSLGGVNEQYF. The CDR3 region has the DNA TGCGCCAGCAGCTTGGGGGGGGTGAACGAGCAGTACTTC.

This clonotype was seen repeatedly, ten times or more. The rearrangement links TRBV6-2 or TRBV6-3 to TRBJ2-1; 13 nucleotides align to TRBD2. Germline V lookup: CDR1 MNHEY, CDR2 SVGEGT. The CDR3 spans 15 residues. Unmatched junction bases numbered 5, after V lost 5 bases and J lost 7 bases. The CDR3 reads CASSGLAGEHNEQFF. In nucleotides, the CDR3 is TGTGCCAGCAGTGGACTAGCGGGAGAACATAATGAGCAGTTCTTC.

Ten or more counts support this clonotype. The rearrangement links TRBV12-3 or TRBV12-4 to TRBJ1-1; D possibly corresponds to TRBD1 (5 bases). The CDR3 is 15 residues long. Between the trimmed V and J ends, which lost 2 bases and 5 bases, there was a span of 15 bases. CDR3 residues: CASSLNHRIWTEAFF. In DNA form, the CDR3 reads TGTGCCAGCAGTTTAAACCACAGGATCTGGACTGAAGCTTTCTTT.

This clonotype appeared many times. The CDR3 sequence is CASSFGSPTDTQYF. The CDR3 bases are TGTGCCAGCAGCTTCGGGTCACCCACAGATACGCAGTATTTT. The rearrangement links TRBV11-2 to TRBJ2-3, with D unresolved. Germline V gene lookup returns CDR1 SGHAT and CDR2 FQNNGV. V was clipped by 3 bases and J by 2 bases, with 9 bases between them. This CDR3 comprises 14 residues.

This clonotype was picked up many times. The V gene is TRBV6-2 or TRBV6-3, the J gene TRBJ2-5; unclear D gene. Trimming cost V 2 bases and J 1 base, with 8 bases left between them. The germline gives CDR1 MNHEY, CDR2 SVGEGT. The CDR3 extends over 14 amino acids. CDR3 amino acids: CASSYVGIQETQYF. The CDR3 DNA follows: TGTGCCAGCAGTTACGTGGGGATCCAAGAGACCCAGTACTTC.

At least ten counts were recorded for this clonotype. The genes are TRBV28 and TRBJ2-3; TRBD1 is a possible D gene (6 bases). V was cut by 3 bases and J by 1 base, with 11 bases left in between. This CDR3 has 15 residues. From germline, CDR1 is MDHEN and CDR2 SYDVKM. The CDR3 here is CASSFGPGGTDTQYF. CDR3 bases: TGTGCCAGCAGTTTTGGGCCAGGGGGCACAGATACGCAGTATTTT.

This clonotype was counted many times. The chain links TRBV27 to TRBJ1-2, with 9 bases matching TRBD1. The CDR3 runs 15 residues. Germline assignment: CDR1 MNHEY and CDR2 SMNVEV (reference sequence). V lost 7 bases to trimming and J lost 0 bases; unmatched junction nucleotides: 6. The CDR3 DNA follows: TGTGCCAGCACCAGTTGGACAGGGGCTAACTATGGCTACACCTTC. Residues: CASTSWTGANYGYTF.

This clonotype was seen many times. This chain uses TRBV5-1 with TRBJ2-7; D gene uncertain. The germline V gene has CDR1 SGHRS and CDR2 YFSETQ. Deletions cut 4 bases from V and 5 bases from J, with 22 bases between. The CDR3 contains 16 residues. The CDR3 DNA sequence: TGCGCCAGCAGCATACGCAAGGAGTTCCCCTCGGACGAGCAGTACTTC. Amino acids: CASSIRKEFPSDEQYF.

This clonotype was recorded many times. J is TRBJ2-7 and V is TRBV20-1; D may correspond to TRBD1 or TRBD2 (5 bases each). Trimming took off 6 bases at V and 2 bases at J, with 14 bases between the two ends. This CDR3 contains 13 residues. Germline assignment: CDR1 DFQATT and CDR2 SNEGSKA (reference sequence). In DNA, the CDR3 is TGCAGTGCCACCCGGGACGCCACCTACGAGCAGTACTTC. The encoded protein is CSATRDATYEQYF.

This clonotype showed up many times. V and J are TRBV20-1 and TRBJ1-1; 7 bases match TRBD1. The CDR3 length is 16 residues. Germline assignment: CDR1 DFQATT and CDR2 SNEGSKA (reference sequence). Trimming cost V 0 bases and J 0 bases; bases outside gene matches: 7. The CDR3 is CSARDSGDSMNTEAFF. In DNA form, the CDR3 reads TGCAGTGCTAGAGATTCGGGGGACAGCATGAACACTGAAGCTTTCTTT.

This clonotype has a count of ten or more. The J gene is TRBJ1-3, the V gene TRBV9; D unresolved. The germline V gene has CDR1 SGDLS and CDR2 YYNGEE. The CDR3 covers 15 residues. Trimming pared 2 bases from V and 4 bases from J, leaving 13 bases between. The CDR3 DNA is TGTGCCAGCAGCGTTGACCCCGATCCAGGAAACACCATATATTTT. This translates into CASSVDPDPGNTIYF.